Presented here are 11 T cell receptor beta chains from one specimen sequenced in a study of low-dose radiotherapy and immunotherapy resistance in tumors. Gene-specific TRAV and TRBV primers were used for first-strand cDNA, covering alpha and beta chains. TCRs were amplified for 15 to 20 PCR cycles with a constant-region primer and V-primer adapter. MiXCR, applied by TCRdb to the reads, yields one record per CDR3 protein. The profile shows approximately 70,000 distinct CDR3 sequences, approximately 31% of them singletons. Time point specified: before trial treatment. This sample comprised PBMCs, obtained before treatment. The receptors come from a female donor with ovarian cancer.

This clonotype appeared many times. The chain joins TRBV19 to TRBJ2-1; 12 bases map to TRBD2. V gave up 7 bases and J gave up 8 bases; unmatched junction bases: 15. Germline CDR1 reads LNHDA; CDR2 reads SQIVND (reference sequence). CDR3 length: 17 amino acids. DNA of the CDR3: TGTGCCAGTACGACTAGCGGGAGAATAGGGGATTCCTATGAGCAGTTCTTC. This translates into CASTTSGRIGDSYEQFF.

This clonotype was seen repeatedly, ten times or more. V gene TRBV18 combines with J gene TRBJ2-5; tentative D call: TRBD2 (6 bases). This CDR3 spans 16 amino acids. CDR1 and CDR2 from the germline V gene are KGHSH and LQKENI. V lost 0 bases and J lost 5, with 16 bases in between. The DNA of the CDR3 is TGTGCCAGCTCACCACCGACCGGCGGGGTAGGGGAGACCCAGTACTTC. It yields the protein CASSPPTGGVGETQYF.

In nucleotides, the CDR3 is TGCAGTGCTAAGACTAGCGGGAATGTCGGGGAGCTGTTTTTT. Encoded protein: CSAKTSGNVGELFF. The gene calls are TRBV20-1 and TRBJ2-2; 11 bases map to TRBD2. CDR1 and CDR2 (germline): DFQATT, SNEGSKA (reference sequence). This CDR3 region has 14 residues. V was pared by 4 bases and J by 7 bases, with 5 bases of the junction left unmatched.

As to this clonotype: The junction differs from germline at one of its ends, possibly a read error. The chain joins TRBV6-6 to TRBJ1-1; D gene unclear. This CDR3 contains 15 residues. CDR1 is MNHNY, CDR2 SVGAGI, per germline (reference sequence). CDR3 DNA sequence: TGTGCCAGCAGTTACTCCTGGGGAGGGAACACTGAAACTTTCTTT. It yields the protein CASSYSWGGNTETFF.

The sample holds many counts of this clonotype. In nucleotides, the CDR3 is TGCGCCAGCAGCTTAACTAGCGGGAGTACCTCAGATACGCAGTATTTT. Its protein product is CASSLTSGSTSDTQYF. The chain uses TRBV5-1 and TRBJ2-3, with TRBD2 identical over 11 bases. CDR3 length: 16 residues. Per germline, CDR1 SGHRS and CDR2 YFSETQ. J gave up 4 bases and V 2 bases, and 6 bases lay outside the gene matches.

The J gene is TRBJ1-5, the V gene TRBV19; a weak D match, TRBD1 (5 bases). With 6 bases removed from V and 2 bases from J, the gap between germline ends came to 11 bases. The CDR3 consists of 14 residues. Germline-derived CDR1 and CDR2 are LNHDA and SQIVND (reference sequence). The CDR3 is CASSRVGGNQPQHF. CDR3 coding DNA: TGTGCCAGTAGCAGGGTAGGTGGCAATCAGCCCCAGCATTTT.

This clonotype occurred many times. The genes are TRBV29-1 and TRBJ2-3; 8 nucleotides match TRBD2. V shed 7 bases and J 3 bases; nucleotides not matched to a gene: 6. The CDR3 is made up of 13 amino acids. Germline V gives CDR1 SQVTM, CDR2 ANQGSEA. The CDR3: CSDGGGRTDTQYF. CDR3 sequence (DNA): TGCAGCGACGGGGGCGGGAGGACAGATACGCAGTATTTT.

The chain has TRBV5-6 and TRBJ2-3; D possibly corresponds to TRBD2 (6 bases). The CDR3 covers 13 residues. V dropped 2 bases and J dropped 9 bases, with 13 bases sitting between them. Germline V CDR1 and CDR2: SGHDT, YYEEEE. The CDR3 loop is CASSFPDSGTQYF. CDR3 coding DNA: TGTGCCAGCAGCTTTCCCGACAGCGGGACGCAGTATTTT.

The chain has TRBV20-1 and TRBJ2-3; D gene unclear. The CDR3 consists of 12 residues. Germline V gene sequence: CDR1 DFQATT, CDR2 SNEGSKA (reference sequence). Trimming pared 4 bases from V and 5 bases from J, leaving 10 bases between. Written as DNA, the CDR3 is TGCAGTGCTAAAGGTGGCGGAGATACGCAGTATTTT. It yields the protein CSAKGGGDTQYF.

The sample holds many counts of this clonotype. The chain joins TRBV11-3 to TRBJ1-5; unclear D gene. CDR1 and CDR2 from the germline V gene are SGHNT and YENEEA. The V gene lost 2 bases and the J gene lost 5 bases, with 7 bases spanning the gap. This CDR3 contains 13 residues. The CDR3 sequence is CASSLSPHQPQHF. The CDR3 nucleotides read TGTGCCAGCAGCTTAAGCCCCCATCAGCCCCAGCATTTT.

The sample holds many counts of this clonotype. V usage is TRBV6-2 or TRBV6-3 and J usage is TRBJ2-1; TRBD2 aligns across 9 bases. Trimming took 7 bases from V and 6 from J; bases not matched to a gene: 7. CDR3 length: 14 residues. From germline, CDR1 is MNHEY and CDR2 SVGEGT. CDR3: CASTVAGEGNEQFF. CDR3 in DNA: TGTGCCAGCACCGTAGCGGGAGAAGGCAATGAGCAGTTCTTC.